This section outlines one T cell receptor beta chain sequence together with its context. Enrollees, about 18 to 95 years old, lived in 20 to 25 US areas. TCRdb keeps only in-frame clones here, not all; method: immunoSEQ multiplex PCR. The data show hundreds of thousands of clones, roughly nine tenths seen once. The sample belongs to a study of blood T cell repertoires in COVID-19. As for the study in general: Sources were T cells, B-cell-depleted T cells, or PBMCs; the material itself was cDNA or gDNA.

The V and J ends lost 4 bases and 2 bases, in that order; junction bases with no gene match: 1. CDR3 length: 15 amino acids. Looked up from germline, CDR1 is KGHSH and CDR2 is LQKENI. Sequences were obtained from PBMCs or T cells enriched from blood (not recorded which). This TCR was recovered from a man aged 55 to 70 who had recovered from COVID-19. V is TRBV18 and J is TRBJ2-3, with 12 bases matching TRBD2. CDR3 nucleotide sequence: TGTGCCAGCTCACGGACTAGCGGGGACACAGATACGCAGTATTTT. This gives the protein CASSRTSGDTDTQYF. The full variable domain, completed using reference TRBV18 and TRBJ2-3, is NAGVMQNPRHLVRRRGQEARLRCSPMKGHSHVYWYRQLPEEGLKFMVYLQKENIIDESGMPKERFSAEFPKEGPSILRIQQVVRGDSAAYFCASSRTSGDTDTQYFGPGTRLTVL.